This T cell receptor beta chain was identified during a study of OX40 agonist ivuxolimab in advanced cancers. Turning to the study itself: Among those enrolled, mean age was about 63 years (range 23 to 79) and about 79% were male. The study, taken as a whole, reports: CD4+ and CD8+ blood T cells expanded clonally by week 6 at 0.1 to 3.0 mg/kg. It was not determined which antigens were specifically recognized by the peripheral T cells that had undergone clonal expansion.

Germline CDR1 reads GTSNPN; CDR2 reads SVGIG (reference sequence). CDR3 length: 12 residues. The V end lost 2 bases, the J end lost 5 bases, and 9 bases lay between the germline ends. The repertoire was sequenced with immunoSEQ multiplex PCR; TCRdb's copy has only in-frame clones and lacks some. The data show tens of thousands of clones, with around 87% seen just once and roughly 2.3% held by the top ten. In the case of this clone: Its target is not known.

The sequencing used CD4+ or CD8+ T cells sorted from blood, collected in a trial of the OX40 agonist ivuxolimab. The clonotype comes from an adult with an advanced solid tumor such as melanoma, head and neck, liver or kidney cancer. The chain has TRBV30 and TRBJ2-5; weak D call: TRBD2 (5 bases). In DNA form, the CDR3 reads TGTGCCTGGAGTTTCGGGGAGGAGACCCAGTACTTC. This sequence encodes CAWSFGEETQYF.